This TCR beta chain is drawn from a study of neurological immune-mediated disorders (dated by TCRdb to the late 2010s). Turning to the overall study: The study compared peripheral blood TCR-beta repertoires of HTLV-I-associated myelopathy (HAM/TSP) patients, multiple sclerosis patients and healthy controls using UMI-based sequencing. Alongside PBMC samples, the set of approximately 100 TCR-beta libraries contained longitudinal samples, technical triplicates, and paired CD4+ and CD8+ T-cell subsets that had been sorted. Longitudinal HAM/TSP and healthy donors had 3 time-points each (3-40 month intervals). The cohort was made up of about 66 subjects, consisting of about 14 HAM/TSP patients, some 35 multiple sclerosis patients and around 20 healthy controls.

cDNA synthesis used template-switch 5'RACE with a primer carrying a 10-nucleotide random unique molecular identifier tagging each TCR transcript. Over 180 million TCR-beta sequences, covering 15-18 subjects, were produced in each sequencing run. The RNeasy kit was used for extraction of total RNA. Using the KAPA Real-time Library Amplification kit, TCR-beta VDJ regions were amplified with primers for the TCR constant region and the 5'RACE anchor. A first PCR added sample indexes and Illumina adaptors, after which a second PCR increased the library yield. After Ampure bead purification, the TCR product of roughly 650 bp was size-selected on a 2% E-gel SizeSelection system. Before pooling, libraries had their quality checked on a Bioanalyzer, their concentration measured with Qubit, and their quantity determined with the Kapa Library Quantification kit. An Illumina HiSeq 2500 sequenced the libraries paired-end 2 x 150 bp. To increase sequence diversity, roughly 24-32% phiX was spiked into each library pool. In the paper's pipeline: Quality-filtered reads were processed with the UMI-based MiGEC pipeline, and over 75% of raw TCR sequences were removed by the MiGEC pipeline during error correction. IMGT germline references were used for aligning VDJ genes, and each clonotype was defined as a unique CDR3 amino acid sequence together with its V-J genes. Clonal expansion, Shannon diversity and CDR3 relatedness (CalcPairwiseDistances, ClusterSamples) were evaluated with VDJtools, and phylogenetic trees were built with CLCbio workbench. Clones with at least 8 unique UMIs were defined as expanded, with this threshold being based on coefficient-of-variation modelling across technical triplicates. The raw public reads went through TCRdb reprocessing: fastp at Q25, MiXCR clone calling, in-frame beta chains kept. Records with the same CDR3 protein are collapsed into one entry carrying the most frequent genes and DNA. The authors' filters were not applied to this entry. This sample lists 43,000 or so distinct CDR3 sequences; about 13% were detected once. Of the sample, roughly 10% is held by the ten largest clones.

The time point label on this specimen signifies: longitudinal time-point 3. Healthy controls were blood bank volunteers in Maryland, USA. Libraries from unsorted PBMCs were made from 2 million PBMCs kept in RNAlater at -80 degrees C until RNA extraction. PBMCs were separated from peripheral blood using Ficoll-Hypaque density gradient centrifugation and then cryopreserved in liquid nitrogen. Study-wide conclusions, independent of this receptor: TCR clonal expansion was greatest in HAM/TSP patients and smallest in MS patients, who ranked below even healthy controls. Across subjects, expanded clones never shared an identical CDR3 amino acid sequence, which suggests that the TCR-beta repertoires in every group were private.

From cysteine to phenylalanine, the CDR3 is 16 amino acids long. Here the CDR3 DNA is all that survives: 48 bases in frame from base 1. The V end loses 2 bases and the J end loses 2 bases, and a stretch of 15 bases separates them. In the germline V gene (reference sequence), CDR1 corresponds to MNHEY and CDR2 to SMNVEV. The table lists this clonotype with many counts. Its target antigen remains unknown. No much larger clone exists at a distance of one base, and base qualities are not known. The TCR sequence derives from a man aged 25-45 years in good health. Source material: PBMCs. This chain is built from TRBV27 and TRBJ1-1; a tentative D call is TRBD1 (6 bases match). The nucleotides read TGTGCCAGCAGTTTAAGGGCAGGGGTGAGAAACACTGAAGCTTTCTTT. Translated, it reads CASSLRAGVRNTEAFF.